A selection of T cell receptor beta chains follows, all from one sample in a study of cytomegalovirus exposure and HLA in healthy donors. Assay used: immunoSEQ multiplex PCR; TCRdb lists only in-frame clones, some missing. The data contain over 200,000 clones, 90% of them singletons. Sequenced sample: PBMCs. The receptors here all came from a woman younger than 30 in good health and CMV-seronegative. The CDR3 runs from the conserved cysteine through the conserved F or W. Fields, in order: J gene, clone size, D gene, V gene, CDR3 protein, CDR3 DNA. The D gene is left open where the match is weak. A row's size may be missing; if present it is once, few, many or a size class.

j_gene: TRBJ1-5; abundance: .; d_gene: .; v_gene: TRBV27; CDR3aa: CASSLRGDQPQHF; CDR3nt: TGTGCCAGCAGTTTACGGGGAGATCAGCCCCAGCATTTT
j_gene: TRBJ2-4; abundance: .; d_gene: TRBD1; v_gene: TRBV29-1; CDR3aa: CSVAEGQGMWIQYF; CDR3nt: TGCAGCGTTGCGGAGGGACAGGGGATGTGGATTCAGTACTTC
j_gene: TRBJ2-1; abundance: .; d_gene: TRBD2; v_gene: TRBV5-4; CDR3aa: CASSTTSGGYNEQFF; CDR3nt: TGTGCCAGCAGCACGACTAGCGGGGGGTACAATGAGCAGTTCTTC
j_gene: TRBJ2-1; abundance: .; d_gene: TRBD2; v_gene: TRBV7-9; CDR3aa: CASSFLAGGPHEQFF; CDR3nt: TGTGCCAGCAGCTTTTTAGCGGGGGGCCCCCATGAGCAGTTCTTC
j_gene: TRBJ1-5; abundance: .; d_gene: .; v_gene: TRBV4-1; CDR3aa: CASSPSVGTGGYSNQPQHF; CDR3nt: TGCGCCAGCAGCCCGTCTGTCGGGACTGGAGGCTATAGCAATCAGCCCCAGCATTTT
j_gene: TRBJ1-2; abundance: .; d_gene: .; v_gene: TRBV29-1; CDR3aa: CSVSGDGYTF; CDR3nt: TGCAGCGTTTCCGGGGATGGCTACACCTTC
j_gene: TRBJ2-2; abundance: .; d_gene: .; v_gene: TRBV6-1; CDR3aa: CASKGDTGELFF; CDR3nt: TGTGCCAGCAAGGGGGACACCGGGGAGCTGTTTTTT
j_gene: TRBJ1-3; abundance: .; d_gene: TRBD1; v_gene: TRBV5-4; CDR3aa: CASSTRQGADRNTIYF; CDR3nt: TGTGCCAGCAGCACGCGACAGGGGGCTGATCGGAACACCATATATTTT
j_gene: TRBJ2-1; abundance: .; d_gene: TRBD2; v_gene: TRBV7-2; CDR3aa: CASSWVAGGQAYNEQFF; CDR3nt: TGTGCCAGCAGCTGGGTAGCGGGGGGCCAGGCCTACAATGAGCAGTTCTTC
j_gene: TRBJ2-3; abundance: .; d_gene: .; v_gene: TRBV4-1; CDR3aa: CASSQERSVDTQYF; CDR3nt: TGCGCCAGCAGCCAAGAGAGATCCGTGGATACGCAGTATTTT
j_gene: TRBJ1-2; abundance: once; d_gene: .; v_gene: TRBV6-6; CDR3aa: CASNYPLTF; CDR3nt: TGTGCCAGCAATTACCCTCTCACCTTC
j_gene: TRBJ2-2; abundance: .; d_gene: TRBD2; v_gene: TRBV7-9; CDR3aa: CASSLAGLAGPLYPF; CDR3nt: TGTGCCAGCAGCTTGGCGGGGCTAGCGGGGCCTCTGTACCCATTT
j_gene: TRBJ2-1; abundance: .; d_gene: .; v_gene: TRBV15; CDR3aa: CATSDRVPRDIYNEQFF; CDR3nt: TGTGCCACCAGCGACCGGGTCCCGCGAGATATTTACAATGAGCAGTTCTTC
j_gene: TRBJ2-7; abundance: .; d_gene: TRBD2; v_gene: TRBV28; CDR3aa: CASSSPSGGVYEQYF; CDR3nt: TGTGCCAGCAGTTCACCTAGCGGGGGGGTCTACGAGCAGTACTTC
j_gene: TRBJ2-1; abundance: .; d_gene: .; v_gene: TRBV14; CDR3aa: CASSPYLGAVDEQFF; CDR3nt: TGTGCCAGCAGCCCCTATTTGGGGGCGGTCGATGAGCAGTTCTTC
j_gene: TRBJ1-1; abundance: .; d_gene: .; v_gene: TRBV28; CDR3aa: CASSLSRAMNTEAFF; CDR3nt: TGTGCCAGCAGTTTAAGCCGTGCCATGAACACTGAAGCTTTCTTT
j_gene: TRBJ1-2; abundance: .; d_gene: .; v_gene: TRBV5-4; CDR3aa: CASSLEGNYGYTF; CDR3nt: TGTGCCAGCAGCTTGGAGGGGAACTATGGCTACACCTTC
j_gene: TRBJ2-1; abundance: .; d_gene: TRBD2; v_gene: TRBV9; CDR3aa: CASSVRGGSSYNEQFF; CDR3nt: TGTGCCAGCAGCGTACGCGGGGGGAGCTCCTACAATGAGCAGTTCTTC
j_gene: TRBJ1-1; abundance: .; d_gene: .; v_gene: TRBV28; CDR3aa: CASSPRERVFDPAEHTEAFF; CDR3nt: TGTGCCAGCAGCCCACGGGAGCGGGTTTTTGACCCAGCAGAACACACTGAAGCTTTCTTT
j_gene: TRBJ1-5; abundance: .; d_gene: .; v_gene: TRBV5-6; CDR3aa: CASSVQGTQPQHF; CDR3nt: TGTGCCAGCAGCGTACAGGGTACTCAGCCCCAGCATTTT
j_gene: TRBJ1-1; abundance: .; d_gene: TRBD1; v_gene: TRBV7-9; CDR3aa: CASSSGTGVNTEAFF; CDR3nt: TGTGCCAGCAGCTCTGGGACAGGGGTGAACACTGAAGCTTTCTTT
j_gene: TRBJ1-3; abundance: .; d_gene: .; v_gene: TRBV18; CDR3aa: CASSPTDGNTIYF; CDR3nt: TGTGCCAGCTCACCGACAGACGGAAACACCATATATTTT